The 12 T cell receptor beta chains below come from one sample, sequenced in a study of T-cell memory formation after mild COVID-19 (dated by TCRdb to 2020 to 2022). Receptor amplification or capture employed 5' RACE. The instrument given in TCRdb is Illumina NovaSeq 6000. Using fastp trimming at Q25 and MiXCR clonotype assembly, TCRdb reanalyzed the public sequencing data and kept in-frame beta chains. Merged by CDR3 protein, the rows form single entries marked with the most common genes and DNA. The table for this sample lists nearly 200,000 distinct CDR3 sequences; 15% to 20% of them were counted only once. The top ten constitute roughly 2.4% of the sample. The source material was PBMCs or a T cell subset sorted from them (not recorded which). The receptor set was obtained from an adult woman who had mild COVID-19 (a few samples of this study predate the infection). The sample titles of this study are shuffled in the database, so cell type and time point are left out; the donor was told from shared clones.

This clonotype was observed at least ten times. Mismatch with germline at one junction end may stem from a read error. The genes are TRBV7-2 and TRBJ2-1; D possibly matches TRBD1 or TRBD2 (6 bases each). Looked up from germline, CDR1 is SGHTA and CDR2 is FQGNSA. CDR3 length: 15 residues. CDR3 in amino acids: CASSLEGTGGRSGVF. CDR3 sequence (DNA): TGTGCCAGCAGCTTAGAGGGGACTGGGGGCAGGAGTGGAGTCTTC.

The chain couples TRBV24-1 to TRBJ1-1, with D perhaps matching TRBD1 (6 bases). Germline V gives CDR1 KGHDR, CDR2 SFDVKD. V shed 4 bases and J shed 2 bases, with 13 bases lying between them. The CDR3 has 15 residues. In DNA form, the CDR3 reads TGTGCCACCAGTGACAGCAGACAGGCCAACACTGAAGCTTTCTTT. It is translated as CATSDSRQANTEAFF.

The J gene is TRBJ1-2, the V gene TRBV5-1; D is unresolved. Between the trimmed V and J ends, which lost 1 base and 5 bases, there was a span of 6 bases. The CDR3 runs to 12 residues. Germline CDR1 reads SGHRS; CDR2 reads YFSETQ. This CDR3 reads CASSLSSYGYTF. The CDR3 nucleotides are TGCGCCAGCAGCTTGAGCAGTTATGGCTACACCTTC.

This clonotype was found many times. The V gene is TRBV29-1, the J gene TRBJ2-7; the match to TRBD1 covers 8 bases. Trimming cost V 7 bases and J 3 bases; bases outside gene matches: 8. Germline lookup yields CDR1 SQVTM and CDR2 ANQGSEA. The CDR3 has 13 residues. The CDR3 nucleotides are TGCAGCGCATCAGGGACAGGTCTCTACGAGCAGTACTTC. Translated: CSASGTGLYEQYF.

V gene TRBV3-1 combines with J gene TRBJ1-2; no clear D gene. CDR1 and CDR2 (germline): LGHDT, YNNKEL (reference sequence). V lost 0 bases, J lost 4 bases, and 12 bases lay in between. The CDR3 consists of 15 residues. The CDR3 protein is CASSQDRLIGYGYTF. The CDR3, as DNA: TGTGCCAGCAGCCAAGATCGGCTTATTGGCTATGGCTACACCTTC.

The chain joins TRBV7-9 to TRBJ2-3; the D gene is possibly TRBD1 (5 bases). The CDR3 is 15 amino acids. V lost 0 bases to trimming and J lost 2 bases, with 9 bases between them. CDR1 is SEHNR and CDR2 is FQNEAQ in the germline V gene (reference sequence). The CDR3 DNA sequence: TGTGCCAGCAGCTTAGCGGCAGGGTCCACAGATACGCAGTATTTT. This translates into CASSLAAGSTDTQYF. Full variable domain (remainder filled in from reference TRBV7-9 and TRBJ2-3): DTGVSQNPRHKITKRGQNVTFRCDPISEHNRLYWYRQTLGQGPEFLTYFQNEAQLEKSRLLSDRFSAERPKGSFSTLEIQRTEQGDSAMYLCASSLAAGSTDTQYFGPGTRLTVL.

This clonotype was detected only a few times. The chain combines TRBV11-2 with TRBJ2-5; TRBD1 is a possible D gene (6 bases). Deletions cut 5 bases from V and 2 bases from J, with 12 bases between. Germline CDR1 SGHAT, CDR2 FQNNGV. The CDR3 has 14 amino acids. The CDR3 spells CASSHNRAQETQYF. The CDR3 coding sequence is TGTGCCAGCAGCCACAACAGGGCTCAAGAGACCCAGTACTTC.

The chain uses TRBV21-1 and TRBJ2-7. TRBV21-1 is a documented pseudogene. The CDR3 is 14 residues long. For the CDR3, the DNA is TGTGCCAGCAGCAAAAGGTCGGGTTACCACGAGCAGTACTTC. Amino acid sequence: CASSKRSGYHEQYF.

The CDR3 DNA reads TGTGCCAGCAGTTTAAATTGGGGTGGCGTGGCTTTCTTT. Translating gives CASSLNWGGVAFF. The J gene is TRBJ1-1, the V gene TRBV12-3 or TRBV12-4; D not resolved. The CDR3 spans 13 residues. V lost 2 bases and J 11 bases, leaving 15 bases between the germline ends.

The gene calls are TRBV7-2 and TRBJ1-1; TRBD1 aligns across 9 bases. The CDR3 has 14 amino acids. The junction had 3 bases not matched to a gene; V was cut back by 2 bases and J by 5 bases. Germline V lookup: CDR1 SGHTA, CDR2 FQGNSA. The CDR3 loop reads CASSLPGQGTEAFF. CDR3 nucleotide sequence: TGTGCCAGCAGCTTACCGGGACAGGGAACTGAAGCTTTCTTT.

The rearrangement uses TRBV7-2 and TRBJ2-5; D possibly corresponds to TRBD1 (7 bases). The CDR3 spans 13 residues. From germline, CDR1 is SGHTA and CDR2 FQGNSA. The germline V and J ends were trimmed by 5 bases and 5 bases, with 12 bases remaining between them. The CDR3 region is CASSTSGGETQYF. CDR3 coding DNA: TGTGCCAGCAGCACCTCAGGGGGGGAGACCCAGTACTTC.

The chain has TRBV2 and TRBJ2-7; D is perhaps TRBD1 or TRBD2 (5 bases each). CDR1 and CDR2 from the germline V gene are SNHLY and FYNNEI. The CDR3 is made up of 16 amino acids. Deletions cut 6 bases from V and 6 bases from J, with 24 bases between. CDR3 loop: CASRSSGTPSAGEQYF. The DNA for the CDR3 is TGTGCCAGCAGGTCCTCCGGGACGCCTTCTGCGGGCGAGCAGTACTTC.